This note documents a single T cell receptor (beta chain) sequence. Per the study methods: Reference gene primer amplification yielded estimated nucleated cell counts. TCRdb's copy holds only in-frame clones and misses some; the assay was immunoSEQ multiplex PCR. The V and J calls and clone size come from that table; D and trimming were worked out from the DNA. This table has around 80,000 clones, 65% to 85% appearing once. The data belong to a study of blood T cell repertoires in COVID-19. Overall study: Some COVID-19 samples were acute and others convalescent; all came from the United States, Italy and Spain. From T cells, B-cell-depleted T cells, or PBMCs came the material, which was cDNA or gDNA.

The CDR3 loop spans 16 amino acids. Germline V gene data show CDR1 as SGDLS and CDR2 as YYNGEE. V was clipped by 0 bases and J by 7 bases; unmatched bases: 8. The source is a woman older than 75 with acute or convalescent COVID-19. The gene calls are TRBV9 and TRBJ2-7, with 12 bases aligning to TRBD2. The source material was peripheral blood. The CDR3 DNA is TGTGCCAGCAGCGTAGATGCTAGCGGGAGGGCCCGAGAGCAGTACTTC. Its translation is CASSVDASGRAREQYF.